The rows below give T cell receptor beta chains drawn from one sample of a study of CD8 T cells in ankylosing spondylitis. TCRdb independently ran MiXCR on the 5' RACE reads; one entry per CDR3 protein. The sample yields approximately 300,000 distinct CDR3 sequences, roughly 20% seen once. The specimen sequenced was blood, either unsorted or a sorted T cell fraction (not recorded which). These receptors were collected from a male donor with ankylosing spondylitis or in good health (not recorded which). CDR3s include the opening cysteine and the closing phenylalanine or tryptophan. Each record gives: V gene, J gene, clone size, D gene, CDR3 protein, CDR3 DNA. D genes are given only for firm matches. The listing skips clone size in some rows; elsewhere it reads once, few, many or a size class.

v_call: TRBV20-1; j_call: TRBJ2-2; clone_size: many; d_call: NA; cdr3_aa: CSARRVVNNGELFF; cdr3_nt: TGCAGTGCTAGGAGGGTTGTCAACAACGGGGAGCTGTTTTTT
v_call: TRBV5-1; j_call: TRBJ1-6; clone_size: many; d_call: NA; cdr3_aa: CASSLASAGVNSPLHF; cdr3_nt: TGCGCCAGCAGCTTGGCCTCGGCAGGGGTGAATTCACCCCTCCACTTT
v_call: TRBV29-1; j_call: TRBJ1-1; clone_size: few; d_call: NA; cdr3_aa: CSVERETGPNTEAFF; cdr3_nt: TGCAGCGTTGAACGCGAGACAGGCCCGAACACTGAAGCTTTCTTT
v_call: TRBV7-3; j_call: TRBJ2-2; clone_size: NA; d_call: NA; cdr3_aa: CASSPGTSSGELFF; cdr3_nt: TGTGCCAGCAGCCCCGGGACAAGCTCCGGGGAGCTGTTTTTT
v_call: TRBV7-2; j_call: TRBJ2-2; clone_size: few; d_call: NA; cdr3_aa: CASSRWGRGSGTGELFF; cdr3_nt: TGTGCCAGCAGCCGCTGGGGCCGGGGATCGGGCACCGGGGAGCTGTTTTTT
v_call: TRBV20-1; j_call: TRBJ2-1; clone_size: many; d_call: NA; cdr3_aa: CSASGTAGNEQFF; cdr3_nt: TGCAGTGCTAGTGGTACAGCAGGCAATGAGCAGTTCTTC
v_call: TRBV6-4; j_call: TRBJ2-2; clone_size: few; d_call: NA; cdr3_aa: CASSEQGRTGELFF; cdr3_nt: TGTGCCAGCAGTGAACAGGGCCGAACCGGGGAGCTGTTTTTT
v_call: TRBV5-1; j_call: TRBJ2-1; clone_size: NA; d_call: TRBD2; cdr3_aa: CASSRGLAGGNSYNEQFF; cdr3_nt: TGCGCCAGCAGCCGGGGACTAGCGGGGGGAAATTCCTACAATGAGCAGTTCTTC
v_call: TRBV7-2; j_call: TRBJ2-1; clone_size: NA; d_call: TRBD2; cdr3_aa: CASSLPSGGQAEQFF; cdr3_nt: TGTGCCAGCAGCTTACCGAGCGGGGGGCAGGCTGAGCAGTTCTTC
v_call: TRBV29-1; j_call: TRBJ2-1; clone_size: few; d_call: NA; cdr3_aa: CSVQGMSSYNEQFF; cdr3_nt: TGCAGCGTTCAGGGAATGAGCTCCTACAATGAGCAGTTCTTC
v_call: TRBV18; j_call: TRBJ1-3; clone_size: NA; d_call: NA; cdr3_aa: CASSPPGNTHSGNTIYF; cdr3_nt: TGTGCCAGCTCACCACCGGGGAACACCCACTCTGGAAACACCATATATTTT
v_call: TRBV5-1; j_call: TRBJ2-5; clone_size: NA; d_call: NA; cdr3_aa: CASSWRSETQYF; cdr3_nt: TGCGCCAGCAGTTGGAGATCAGAGACCCAGTACTTC
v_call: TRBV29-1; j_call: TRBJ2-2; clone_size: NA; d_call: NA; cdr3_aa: CSVKSGQSTGELFF; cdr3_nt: TGCAGCGTCAAAAGTGGACAGTCGACCGGGGAGCTGTTTTTT
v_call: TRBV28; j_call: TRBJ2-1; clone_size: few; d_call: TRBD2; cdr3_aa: CASSFRGERFSYNEQFF; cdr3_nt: TGTGCCAGCAGTTTCCGGGGGGAGCGGTTCTCCTACAATGAGCAGTTCTTC
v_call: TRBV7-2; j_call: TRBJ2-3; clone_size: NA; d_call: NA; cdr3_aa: CASSLRDSWPTDTQYF; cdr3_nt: TGTGCCAGCAGCTTAAGGGATTCGTGGCCCACAGATACGCAGTATTTT
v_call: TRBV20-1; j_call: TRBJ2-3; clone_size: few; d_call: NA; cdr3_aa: CSATGTSTSTDTQYF; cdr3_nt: TGCAGTGCCACCGGGACAAGCACTAGCACAGATACGCAGTATTTT
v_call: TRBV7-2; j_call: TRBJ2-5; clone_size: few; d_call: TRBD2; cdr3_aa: CASSYGTSGGLETQYF; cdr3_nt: TGTGCCAGCAGCTACGGGACTAGCGGGGGTTTAGAGACCCAGTACTTC
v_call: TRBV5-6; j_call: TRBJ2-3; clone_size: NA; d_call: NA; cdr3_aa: CASSLLVTLLSATDTQYF; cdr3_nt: TGTGCCAGCAGCTTACTAGTAACATTGTTGTCAGCAACAGATACGCAGTATTTT
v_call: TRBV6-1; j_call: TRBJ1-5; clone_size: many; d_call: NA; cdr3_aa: CASSPFGVGARSNQPQHF; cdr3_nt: TGTGCCAGCAGTCCCTTCGGTGTGGGGGCGAGAAGCAATCAGCCCCAGCATTTT
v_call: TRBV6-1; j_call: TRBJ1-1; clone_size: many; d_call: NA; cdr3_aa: CATPREGFTEAFF; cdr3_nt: TGTGCCACCCCAAGGGAGGGTTTCACTGAAGCTTTCTTT
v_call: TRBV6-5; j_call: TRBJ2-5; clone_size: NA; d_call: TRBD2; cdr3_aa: CASSYSMASGRQETQYF; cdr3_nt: TGTGCCAGCAGTTACTCGATGGCTAGCGGAAGGCAAGAGACCCAGTACTTC
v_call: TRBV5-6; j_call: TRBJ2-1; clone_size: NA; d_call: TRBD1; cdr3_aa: CASSLGTGGRSYNEQFF; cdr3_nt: TGTGCCAGCAGCTTGGGTACAGGGGGAAGGTCCTACAATGAGCAGTTCTTC
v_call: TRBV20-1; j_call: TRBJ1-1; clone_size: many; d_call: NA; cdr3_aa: CSARDFRGSMNTEAFF; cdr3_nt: TGCAGTGCTAGAGATTTCCGGGGAAGCATGAACACTGAAGCTTTCTTT
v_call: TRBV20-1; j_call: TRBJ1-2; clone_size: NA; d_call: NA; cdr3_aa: CSLGRGYTF; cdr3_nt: TGCAGCCTGGGACGGGGCTACACCTTC
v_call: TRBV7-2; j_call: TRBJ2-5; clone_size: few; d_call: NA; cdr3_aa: CASSPRAAFETQYF; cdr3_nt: TGTGCCAGCAGCCCCCGGGCCGCCTTCGAGACCCAGTACTTC
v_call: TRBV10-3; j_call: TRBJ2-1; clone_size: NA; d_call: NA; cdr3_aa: CAISEKTPGLARHEQFF; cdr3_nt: TGTGCCATCAGTGAGAAAACCCCTGGGCTAGCACGTCATGAGCAGTTCTTC
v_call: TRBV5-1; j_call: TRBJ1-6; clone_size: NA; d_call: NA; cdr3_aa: CASSKELNSPLHF; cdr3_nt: TGCGCCAGCAGCAAGGAGCTTAATTCACCCCTCCACTTT
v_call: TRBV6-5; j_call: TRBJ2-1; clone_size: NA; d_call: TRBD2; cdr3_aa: CASRLGVAGGPYEQFF; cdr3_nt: TGTGCCAGCAGGTTAGGGGTGGCGGGGGGGCCCTATGAGCAGTTCTTC
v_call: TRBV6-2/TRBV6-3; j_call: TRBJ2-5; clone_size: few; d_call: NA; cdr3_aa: CASRGRSGTKIQETQYF; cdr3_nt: TGTGCCAGCAGGGGAAGATCCGGGACAAAAATCCAAGAGACCCAGTACTTC
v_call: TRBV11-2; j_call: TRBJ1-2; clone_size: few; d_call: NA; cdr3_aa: CASSLNLGSYGYTF; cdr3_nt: TGTGCCAGCAGCTTAAATCTGGGCTCCTATGGCTACACCTTC
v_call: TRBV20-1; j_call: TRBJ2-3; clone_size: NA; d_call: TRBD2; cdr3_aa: CSARGLAGVSTDTQYF; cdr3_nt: TGCAGTGCTAGAGGGCTAGCGGGGGTTAGCACAGATACGCAGTATTTT
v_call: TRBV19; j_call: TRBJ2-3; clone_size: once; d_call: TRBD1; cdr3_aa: CASQDRGKSTDTQYF; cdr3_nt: TGTGCCTCACAAGACAGGGGAAAGTCAACAGATACGCAGTATTTT
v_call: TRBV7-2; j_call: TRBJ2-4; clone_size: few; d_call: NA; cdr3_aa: CASSQTSLGGNIQYF; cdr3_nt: TGTGCCAGCAGCCAAACGTCTCTTGGTGGAAACATTCAGTACTTC
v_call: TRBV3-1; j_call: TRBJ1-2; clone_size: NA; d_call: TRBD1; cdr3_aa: CASSQDEGAYGYTF; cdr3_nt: TGTGCCAGCAGCCAAGATGAGGGGGCCTATGGCTACACCTTC
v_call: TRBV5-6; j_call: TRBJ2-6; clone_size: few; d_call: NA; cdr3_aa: CASSLDGDSGANVLTF; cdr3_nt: TGTGCCAGCAGCTTGGATGGTGACTCTGGGGCCAACGTCCTGACTTTC
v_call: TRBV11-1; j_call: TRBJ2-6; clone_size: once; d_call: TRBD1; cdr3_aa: CASSGDRGPYSGANVLTF; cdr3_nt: TGTGCCAGCAGCGGGGACAGGGGGCCATATTCTGGGGCCAACGTCCTGACTTTC
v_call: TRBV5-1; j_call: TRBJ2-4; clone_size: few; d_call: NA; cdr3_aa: CASSLGRSKNIQYF; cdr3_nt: TGCGCCAGCAGCTTGGGTCGCTCCAAAAACATTCAGTACTTC
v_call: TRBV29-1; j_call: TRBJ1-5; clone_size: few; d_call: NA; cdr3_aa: CSVARDDNQPQHF; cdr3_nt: TGCAGCGTTGCACGCGACGACAATCAGCCCCAGCATTTT
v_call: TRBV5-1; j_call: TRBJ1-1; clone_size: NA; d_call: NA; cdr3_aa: CTSSRGLREAFF; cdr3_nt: TGCACCAGCAGCCGAGGTTTACGTGAAGCTTTCTTT
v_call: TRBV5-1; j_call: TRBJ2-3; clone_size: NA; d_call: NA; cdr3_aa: CASSVQQGGSTDTQYF; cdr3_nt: TGCGCCAGCAGCGTTCAACAGGGTGGGAGCACAGATACGCAGTATTTT
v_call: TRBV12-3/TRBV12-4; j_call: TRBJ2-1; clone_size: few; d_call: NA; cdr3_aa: CASSLNPTGIDEQFF; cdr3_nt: TGTGCCAGCAGTTTAAACCCAACAGGGATCGATGAGCAGTTCTTC